Detailed here is one T cell receptor beta chain. Repertoires were generated with immunoSEQ multiplex PCR, while TCRdb's copy carries only in-frame clones and drops some. The sample contains roughly 170,000 clones, 94% of which appear only once. This CDR3 spans 14 amino acids. CDR1 and CDR2 (germline): SGHVS, FQNEAQ. V shed 5 bases and J 1 base; nucleotides not matched to a gene: 1. These data come from a study of control samples from healthy donors and cancer patients. The clonotype originates from a woman younger than 30 in good health. The sequenced material came from blood. This chain joins TRBV7-8 and TRBJ1-1, with 10 positions matching TRBD1. The CDR3 spells CASSRQGANTEAFF. CDR3 bases: TGTGCCAGCAGCAGACAGGGGGCGAACACTGAAGCTTTCTTT.